This T cell receptor (beta chain) was documented in a study of control samples from healthy donors and cancer patients. From germline, CDR1 is SGHDT and CDR2 YYEEEE. Unmatched junction bases numbered 7, after V lost 4 bases and J lost 4 bases. There are 15 residues in the CDR3. Data came from immunoSEQ multiplex PCR; TCRdb stores just in-frame clones and leaves some out. Of 40,000 to 65,000 clones listed, about nine tenths are singletons. The sample was PBMCs. This receptor was obtained from a man aged 55 to 70 with head and neck cancer. This chain links TRBV5-6 with TRBJ2-3; 9 bases fit TRBD1. CDR3 amino acids: CASSTGQGMADTQYF. In nucleotides, the CDR3 is TGTGCCAGCAGCACTGGACAGGGGATGGCAGATACGCAGTATTTT.